This paragraph reports one T cell receptor (beta chain). As originally analysed: Counts of nucleated cells, estimated from reference gene primer amplification, were obtained. The assay was immunoSEQ multiplex PCR, and TCRdb's table has in-frame clones only and misses some. V, J and clone size reflect that table, while D and trimming were determined from the DNA. The table lists 190,000 or so clones, approximately 86% of them singletons, with 2% to 2.5% in the top ten. This entry comes from a study of blood T cell repertoires in COVID-19. Overall study: Sites across the United States, Italy and Spain contributed samples from acute and convalescent COVID-19.

Clinical history reported by participants formed the basis on which cohorts were assigned. Two negative PCRs, clearance, or symptom resolution were required of recovered Cohort 3 donors. The CDR3 totals 15 residues. The V gene end was trimmed by 7 bases and the J gene end by 6 bases; junction bases not matched to a gene: 9. In germline, CDR1 is MNHEY, CDR2 SVGAGI. The specimen sequenced was PBMCs or T cells enriched from blood (not recorded which). The receptor's source is a woman younger than 45 who had recovered from COVID-19. The chain employs TRBV6-5 and TRBJ1-4, with 9 bases identical to TRBD1. CDR3 nucleotides: TGTGCCAGCACTCATGGGGGGACAGGGCATGAAAAACTGTTTTTT. Amino acid sequence: CASTHGGTGHEKLFF.